This T cell receptor beta chain was sequenced during a study of blood T cell repertoires in COVID-19. Overall study context: Acute and convalescent COVID-19 samples came from the United States, Italy and Spain.

For recovered donors of Cohort 3, there were two negative PCRs, clearance, or symptom resolution. The CDR3 extends over 17 amino acids. Germline V gives CDR1 ENHRY, CDR2 SYGVKD. Trimming took 3 bases from V and 0 from J, leaving 12 bases between them. Original analysis: Nucleated cell counts were estimated from reference gene primer amplification. The table came from immunoSEQ multiplex PCR; TCRdb's copy has only in-frame clones and leaves some out. V and J calls and clone size are those listed in that table; D and trimming were worked out from the DNA. The table lists some 170,000 clones, 70% to 85% of them singletons, with 17% in the top ten.

This chain links TRBV10-3 with TRBJ2-6; a possible D gene is TRBD1 (5 bases). This receptor was obtained from a woman in her forties or fifties who had recovered from COVID-19. Sequenced: PBMCs or T cells enriched from blood (not recorded which). The CDR3 reads CAISETGHSSGANVLTF. The CDR3 DNA sequence: TGTGCCATCAGTGAAACAGGCCATAGCTCTGGGGCCAACGTCCTGACTTTC.